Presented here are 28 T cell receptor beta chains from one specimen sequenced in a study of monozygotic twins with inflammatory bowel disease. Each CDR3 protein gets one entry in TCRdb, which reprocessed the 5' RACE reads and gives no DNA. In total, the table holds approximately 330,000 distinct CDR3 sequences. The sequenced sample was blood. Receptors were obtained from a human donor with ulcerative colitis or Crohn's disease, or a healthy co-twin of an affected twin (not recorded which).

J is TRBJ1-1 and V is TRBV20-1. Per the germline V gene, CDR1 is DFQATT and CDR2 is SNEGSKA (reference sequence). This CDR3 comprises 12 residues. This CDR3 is CSASTLNTEAFF.

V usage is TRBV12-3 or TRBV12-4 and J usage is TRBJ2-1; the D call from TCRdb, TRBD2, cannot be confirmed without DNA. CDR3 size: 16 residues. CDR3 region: CASSLTESGGRHEQFF.

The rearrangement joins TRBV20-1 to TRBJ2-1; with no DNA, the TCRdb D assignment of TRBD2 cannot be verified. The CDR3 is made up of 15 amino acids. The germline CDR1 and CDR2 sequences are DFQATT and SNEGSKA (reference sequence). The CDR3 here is CSARGTSGDYNEQFF.

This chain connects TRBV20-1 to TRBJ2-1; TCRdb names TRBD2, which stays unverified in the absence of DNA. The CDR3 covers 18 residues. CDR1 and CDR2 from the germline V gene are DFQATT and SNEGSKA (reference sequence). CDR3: CSASLVGGTSGNWDEQFF.

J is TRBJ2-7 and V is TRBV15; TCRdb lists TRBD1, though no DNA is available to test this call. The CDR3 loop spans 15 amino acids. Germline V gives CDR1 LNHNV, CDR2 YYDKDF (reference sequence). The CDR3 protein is CATSRVGAASSEQYF.

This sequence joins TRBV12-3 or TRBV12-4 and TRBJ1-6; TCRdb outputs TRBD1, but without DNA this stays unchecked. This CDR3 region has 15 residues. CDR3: CASTPLGGRRAPLHF.

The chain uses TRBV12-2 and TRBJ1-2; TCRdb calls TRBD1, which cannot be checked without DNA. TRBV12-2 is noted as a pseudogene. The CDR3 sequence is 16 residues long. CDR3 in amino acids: CASRLDILRQGYGYTF.

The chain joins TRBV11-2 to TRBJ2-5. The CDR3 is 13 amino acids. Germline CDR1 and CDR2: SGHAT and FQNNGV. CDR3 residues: CASSLSEWETQYF.

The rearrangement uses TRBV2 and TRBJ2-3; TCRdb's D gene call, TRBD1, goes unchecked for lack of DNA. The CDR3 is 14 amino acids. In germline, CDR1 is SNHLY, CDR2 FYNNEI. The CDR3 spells CANLRDRVDGTQYF.

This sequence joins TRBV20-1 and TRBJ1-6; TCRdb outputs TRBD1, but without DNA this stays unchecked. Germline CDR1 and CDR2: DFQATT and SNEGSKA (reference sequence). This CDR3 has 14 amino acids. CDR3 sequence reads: CSARRDKNNSPLHF.

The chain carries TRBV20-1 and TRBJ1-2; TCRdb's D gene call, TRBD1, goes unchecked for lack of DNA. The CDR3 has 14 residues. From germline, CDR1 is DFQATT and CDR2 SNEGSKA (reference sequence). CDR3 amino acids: CSAPRDRGGYGYTF.

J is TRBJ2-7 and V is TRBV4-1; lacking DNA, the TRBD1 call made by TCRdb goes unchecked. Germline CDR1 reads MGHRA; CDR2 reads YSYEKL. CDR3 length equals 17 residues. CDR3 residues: CASSQDDGTGVSYEQYF.

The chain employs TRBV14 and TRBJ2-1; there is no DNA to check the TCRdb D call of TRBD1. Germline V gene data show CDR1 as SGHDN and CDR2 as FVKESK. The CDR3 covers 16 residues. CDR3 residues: CASSPVGGASYNEQFF.

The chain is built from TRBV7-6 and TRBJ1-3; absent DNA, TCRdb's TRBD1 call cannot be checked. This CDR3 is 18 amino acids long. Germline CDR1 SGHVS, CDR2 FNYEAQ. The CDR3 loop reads CASSPFGQGIGTGNTIYF.

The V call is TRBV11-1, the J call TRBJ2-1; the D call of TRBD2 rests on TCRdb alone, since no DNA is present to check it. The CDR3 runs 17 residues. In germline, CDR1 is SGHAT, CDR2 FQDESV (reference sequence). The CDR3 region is CASSTTQLAGPYNEQFF. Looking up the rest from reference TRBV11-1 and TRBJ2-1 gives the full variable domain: EAEVAQSPRYKITEKSQAVAFWCDPISGHATLYWYRQILGQGPELLVQFQDESVVDDSQLPKDRFSAERLKGVDSTLKIQPAELGDSAMYLCASSTTQLAGPYNEQFFGPGTRLTVL.

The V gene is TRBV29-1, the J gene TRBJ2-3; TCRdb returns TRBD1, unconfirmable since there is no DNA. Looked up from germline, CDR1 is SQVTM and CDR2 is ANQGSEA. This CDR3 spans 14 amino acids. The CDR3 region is CSAWGRIGTDTQYF.

CDR3 in amino acids: CASSLNWASGANVLTF. This rearrangement joins TRBV11-2 to TRBJ2-6. The CDR3 has 16 residues. Germline CDR1 SGHAT, CDR2 FQNNGV.

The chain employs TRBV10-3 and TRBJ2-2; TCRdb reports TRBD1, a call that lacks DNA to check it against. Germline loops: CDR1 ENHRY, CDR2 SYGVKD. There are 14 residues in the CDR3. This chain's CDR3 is CAIGGTSNTGELFF.

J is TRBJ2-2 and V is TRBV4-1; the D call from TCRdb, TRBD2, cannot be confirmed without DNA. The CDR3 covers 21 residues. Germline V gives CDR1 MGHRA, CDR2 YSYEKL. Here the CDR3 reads CASSRRLPTSGRADDTGELFF.

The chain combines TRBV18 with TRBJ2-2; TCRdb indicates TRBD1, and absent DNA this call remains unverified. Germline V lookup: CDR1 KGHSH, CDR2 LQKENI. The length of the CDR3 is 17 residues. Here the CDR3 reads CASSPKMGGVISRELFF.

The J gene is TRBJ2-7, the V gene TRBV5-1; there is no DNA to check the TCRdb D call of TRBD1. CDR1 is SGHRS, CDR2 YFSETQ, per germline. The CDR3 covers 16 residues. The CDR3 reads CASSKSPGQPDYEQYF.

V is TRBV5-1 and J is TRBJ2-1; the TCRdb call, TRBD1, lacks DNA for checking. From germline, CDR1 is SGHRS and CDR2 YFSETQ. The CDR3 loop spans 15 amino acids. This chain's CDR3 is CASSLRASGYNEQFF.

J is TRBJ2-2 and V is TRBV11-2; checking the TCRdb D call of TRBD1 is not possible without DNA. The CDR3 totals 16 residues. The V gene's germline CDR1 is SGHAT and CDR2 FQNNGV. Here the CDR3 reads CASRPAGLSNTGELFF.

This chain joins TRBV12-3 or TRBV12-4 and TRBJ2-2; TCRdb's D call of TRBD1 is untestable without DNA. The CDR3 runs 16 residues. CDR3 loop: CASSPPLKLMGGELFF.

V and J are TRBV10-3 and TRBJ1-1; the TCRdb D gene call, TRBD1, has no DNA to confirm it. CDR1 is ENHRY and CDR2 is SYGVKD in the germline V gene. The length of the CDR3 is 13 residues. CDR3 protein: CAIQGQGNTEAFF.

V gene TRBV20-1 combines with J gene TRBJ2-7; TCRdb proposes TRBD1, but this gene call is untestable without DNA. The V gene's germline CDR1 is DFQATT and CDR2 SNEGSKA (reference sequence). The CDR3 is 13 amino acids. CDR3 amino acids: CSAAGTETYEQYF.

CDR3 protein: CSVTQSTLNTGELFF. The chain is built from TRBV29-1 and TRBJ2-2. The CDR3 covers 15 residues. Germline assignment: CDR1 SQVTM and CDR2 ANQGSEA.

The CDR3 is CASSLNVGARSGNTIYF. The chain has TRBV7-8 and TRBJ1-3; the D call from TCRdb, TRBD1, cannot be confirmed without DNA. Germline values: CDR1 SGHVS, CDR2 FQNEAQ. The CDR3 is made up of 17 amino acids.